Listed below are T cell receptor beta chains from one sample, sequenced in a study of OX40 agonist ivuxolimab in advanced cancers. Assay used: immunoSEQ multiplex PCR; TCRdb lists only in-frame clones, some missing. The sample has fewer than 85,000 clones, around 85% seen once. Sequenced here: CD4+ or CD8+ T cells sorted from blood, sampled in a trial of the OX40 agonist ivuxolimab. The source is an adult with an advanced solid tumor such as melanoma, head and neck, liver or kidney cancer. Both conserved end residues are part of each CDR3. Each record gives: clone size, J gene, V gene, D gene, CDR3 protein, CDR3 DNA. The D gene is left open where the match is weak. Clone size is given for some rows only: seen once, a few or many times, or a class if the clone is expanded.

>once|TRBJ2-5|TRBV2|TRBD2
CATPGGLAAETQYF
TGTGCCACCCCGGGCGGACTAGCGGCGGAGACCCAGTACTTC
>-|TRBJ1-2|TRBV7-6|-
CASVQVSYTF
TGTGCCAGCGTTCAAGTAAGCTACACCTTC
>once|TRBJ1-4|TRBV15|-
CATRSGLSGTEKLFF
TGTGCCACCAGGTCTGGACTTTCCGGGACTGAAAAACTGTTTTTT
>-|TRBJ2-7|TRBV6-6|-
CASAWTQPYEQYF
TGTGCCAGCGCCTGGACACAACCCTACGAGCAGTACTTC
>-|TRBJ2-2|TRBV19|-
CASSMWERSGELFF
TGTGCCAGTAGTATGTGGGAGAGGTCCGGGGAGCTGTTTTTT
>-|TRBJ2-3|TRBV5-1|-
CASSPLSSSTDTQYF
TGCGCCAGCAGCCCTCTATCCTCTAGCACAGATACGCAGTATTTT
>-|TRBJ1-1|TRBV11-2|TRBD1
CASSPRGGREAFF
TGTGCCAGCAGCCCGCGAGGGGGCCGTGAAGCTTTCTTT
>-|TRBJ2-5|TRBV5-6|TRBD1
CASSLRTGGIQETQYF
TGTGCCAGCAGCCTACGGACAGGGGGTATCCAAGAGACCCAGTACTTC
>-|TRBJ1-2|TRBV6-6|TRBD1
CASRSAGQGNYGYTF
TGTGCCAGCAGAAGCGCAGGACAGGGGAACTATGGCTACACCTTC
>-|TRBJ1-6|TRBV5-6|-
CASSLGGGTYNSPLHF
TGTGCCAGCAGCTTGGGTGGGGGGACCTATAATTCACCCCTCCACTTT
>-|TRBJ2-3|TRBV9|-
CASSVEVADRTDTQYF
TGTGCCAGCAGCGTAGAGGTAGCGGACCGCACAGATACGCAGTATTTT
>-|TRBJ2-5|TRBV5-1|TRBD1
CASSSGTGDQETQYF
TGCGCCAGCAGTTCCGGGACAGGGGACCAAGAGACCCAGTACTTC
>-|TRBJ2-7|TRBV30|-
CAWSVDQYEQYF
TGTGCCTGGAGTGTAGATCAATACGAGCAGTACTTC
>few|TRBJ1-2|TRBV30|-
CAWSVRGPYGYTF
TGTGCCTGGAGTGTACGGGGACCTTATGGCTACACCTTC
>-|TRBJ1-1|TRBV6-5|-
CASSRRGTEAFF
TGTGCCAGCAGTCGCAGGGGCACTGAAGCTTTCTTT
>-|TRBJ2-3|TRBV5-4|TRBD2
CASSPQRGGRADTQYF
TGTGCCAGCAGCCCTCAGCGGGGGGGAAGAGCAGATACGCAGTATTTT
>-|TRBJ2-3|TRBV4-2|TRBD2
CASSVLAGGDTDTQYF
TGTGCCAGCAGCGTCCTAGCGGGGGGGGACACAGATACGCAGTATTTT
>-|TRBJ1-2|TRBV15|-
CATSGRGGYGYTF
TGTGCCACCAGCGGCAGGGGAGGCTATGGCTACACCTTC
>-|TRBJ2-1|TRBV4-2|TRBD2
CASSPSSGGSYNEQFF
TGTGCCAGCAGCCCGTCTAGCGGGGGTTCCTACAATGAGCAGTTCTTC
>-|TRBJ2-2|TRBV30|-
CAWSPVRPNTGELFF
TGTGCCTGGAGCCCCGTTAGACCGAACACCGGGGAGCTGTTTTTT
>once|TRBJ1-2|TRBV7-9|-
CASSIPGVANYGYTF
TGTGCCAGCAGCATACCGGGTGTCGCTAACTATGGCTACACCTTC
>-|TRBJ2-5|TRBV29-1|TRBD1
CSVKQGVQETQYF
TGCAGCGTGAAACAGGGGGTGCAAGAGACCCAGTACTTC
>-|TRBJ1-1|TRBV5-5|TRBD1
CASSLGQVRPEAFF
TGTGCCAGCAGCCTGGGACAGGTCAGGCCTGAAGCTTTCTTT
>-|TRBJ2-5|TRBV5-1|TRBD2
CASSLALAGETQYF
TGCGCCAGCAGCTTGGCATTAGCGGGAGAGACCCAGTACTTC
>-|TRBJ2-3|TRBV10-3|-
CAISERMESTDTQYF
TGTGCCATCAGTGAGAGAATGGAGTCCACAGATACGCAGTATTTT
>-|TRBJ2-1|TRBV2|-
CASSDPGHNEQFF
TGTGCCAGCAGTGATCCAGGCCACAATGAGCAGTTCTTC
>-|TRBJ1-5|TRBV6-5|TRBD1
CASSGTGGRHQPQHF
TGTGCCAGCAGTGGCACAGGGGGCAGGCATCAGCCCCAGCATTTT
>-|TRBJ2-1|TRBV7-9|TRBD2
CASSSWRRLAGEEQFF
TGTGCCAGCAGCTCCTGGAGGAGGCTAGCGGGGGAGGAGCAGTTCTTC
>-|TRBJ2-3|TRBV7-9|TRBD1
CASTYRGKTDTQYF
TGTGCCAGCACCTACAGGGGAAAGACAGATACGCAGTATTTT
>-|TRBJ2-3|TRBV11-3|TRBD2
CASSLSSGGATDTQYF
TGTGCCAGCAGCTTGTCTAGCGGGGGGGCGACAGATACGCAGTATTTT